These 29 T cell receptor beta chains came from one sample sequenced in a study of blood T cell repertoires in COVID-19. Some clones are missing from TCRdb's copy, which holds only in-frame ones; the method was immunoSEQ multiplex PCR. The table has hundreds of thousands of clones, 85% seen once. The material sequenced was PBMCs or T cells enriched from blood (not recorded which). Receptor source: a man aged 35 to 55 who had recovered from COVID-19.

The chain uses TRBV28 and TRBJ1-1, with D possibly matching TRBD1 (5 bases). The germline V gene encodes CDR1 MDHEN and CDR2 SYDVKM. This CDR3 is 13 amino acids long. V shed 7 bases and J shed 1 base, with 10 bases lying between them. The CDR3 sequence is CASTFGQNTEAFF. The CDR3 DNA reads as TGTGCCAGCACATTCGGACAGAACACTGAAGCTTTCTTT.

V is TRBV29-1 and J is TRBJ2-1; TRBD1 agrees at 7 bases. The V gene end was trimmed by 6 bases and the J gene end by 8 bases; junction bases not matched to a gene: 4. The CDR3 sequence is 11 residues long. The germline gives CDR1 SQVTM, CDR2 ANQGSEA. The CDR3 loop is CSVGTDYEQFF. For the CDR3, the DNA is TGCAGCGTCGGGACAGACTATGAGCAGTTCTTC.

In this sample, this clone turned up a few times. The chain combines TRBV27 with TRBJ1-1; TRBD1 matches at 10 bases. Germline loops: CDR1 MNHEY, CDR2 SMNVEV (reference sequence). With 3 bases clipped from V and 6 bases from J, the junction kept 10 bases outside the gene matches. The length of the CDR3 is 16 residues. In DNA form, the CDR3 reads TGTGCCAGCAGTTTGACAGGGGACAGGGGTTTGGCTGAAGCTTTCTTT. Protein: CASSLTGDRGLAEAFF.

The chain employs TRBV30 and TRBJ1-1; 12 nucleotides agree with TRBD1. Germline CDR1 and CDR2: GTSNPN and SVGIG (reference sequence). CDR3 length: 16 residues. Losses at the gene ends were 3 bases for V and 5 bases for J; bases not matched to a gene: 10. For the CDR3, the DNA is TGTGCCTGGAGCCCTCAGGGGACAGGGGGCTGGACTGAAGCTTTCTTT. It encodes CAWSPQGTGGWTEAFF.

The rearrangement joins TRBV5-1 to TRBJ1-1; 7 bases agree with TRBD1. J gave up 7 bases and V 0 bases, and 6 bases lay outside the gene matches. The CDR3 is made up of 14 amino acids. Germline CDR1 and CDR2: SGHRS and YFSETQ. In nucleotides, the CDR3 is TGCGCCAGCAGCTTGGAGGGGGCAGTGGGTGAAGCTTTCTTT. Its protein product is CASSLEGAVGEAFF.

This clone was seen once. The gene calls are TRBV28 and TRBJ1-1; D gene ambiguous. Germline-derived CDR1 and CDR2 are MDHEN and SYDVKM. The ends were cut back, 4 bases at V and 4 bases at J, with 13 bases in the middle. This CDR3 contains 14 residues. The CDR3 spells CASSSPGGSTEAFF. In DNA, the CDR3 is TGTGCCAGCAGTTCCCCGGGAGGGAGCACTGAAGCTTTCTTT.

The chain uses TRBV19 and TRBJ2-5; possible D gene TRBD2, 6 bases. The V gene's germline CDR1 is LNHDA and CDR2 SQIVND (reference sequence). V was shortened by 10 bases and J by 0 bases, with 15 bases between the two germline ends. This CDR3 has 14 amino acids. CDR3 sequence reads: CATSKEGNQETQYF. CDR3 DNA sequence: TGTGCCACCTCCAAGGAGGGGAACCAAGAGACCCAGTACTTC.

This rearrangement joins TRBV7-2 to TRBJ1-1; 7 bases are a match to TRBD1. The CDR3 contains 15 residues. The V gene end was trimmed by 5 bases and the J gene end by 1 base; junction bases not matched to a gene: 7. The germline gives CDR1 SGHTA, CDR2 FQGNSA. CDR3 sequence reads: CASSARQGTNTEAFF. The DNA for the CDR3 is TGTGCCAGCAGCGCCAGACAGGGTACGAACACTGAAGCTTTCTTT.

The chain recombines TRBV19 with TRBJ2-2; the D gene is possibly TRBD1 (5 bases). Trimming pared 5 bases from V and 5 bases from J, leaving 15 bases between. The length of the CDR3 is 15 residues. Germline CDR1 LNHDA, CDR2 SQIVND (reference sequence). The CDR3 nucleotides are TGTGCCAGTAGTTTTGACAGCATCGAAACCGGGGAGCTGTTTTTT. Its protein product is CASSFDSIETGELFF.

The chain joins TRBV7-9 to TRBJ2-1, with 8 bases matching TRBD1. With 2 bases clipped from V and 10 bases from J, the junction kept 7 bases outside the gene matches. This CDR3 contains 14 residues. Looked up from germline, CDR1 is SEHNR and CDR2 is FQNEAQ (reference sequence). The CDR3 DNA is TGTGCCAGCAGCTTATCTCTCAGGGGGCAAGAGCAGTTCTTC. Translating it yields CASSLSLRGQEQFF.

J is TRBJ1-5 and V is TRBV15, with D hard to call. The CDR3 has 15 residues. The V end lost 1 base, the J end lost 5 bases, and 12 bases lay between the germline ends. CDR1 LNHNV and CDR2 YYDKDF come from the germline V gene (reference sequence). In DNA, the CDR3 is TGTGCCACCAGCAGAGCCCCGATCGGGTATCAGCCCCAGCATTTT. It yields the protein CATSRAPIGYQPQHF.

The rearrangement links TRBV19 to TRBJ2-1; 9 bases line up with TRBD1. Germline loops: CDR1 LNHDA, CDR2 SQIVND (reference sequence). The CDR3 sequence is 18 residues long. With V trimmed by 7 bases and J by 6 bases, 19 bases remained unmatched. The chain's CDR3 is CASIPGTGRDPRGNEQFF. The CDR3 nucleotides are TGTGCCAGTATCCCCGGGACAGGGCGGGACCCCCGAGGCAATGAGCAGTTCTTC.

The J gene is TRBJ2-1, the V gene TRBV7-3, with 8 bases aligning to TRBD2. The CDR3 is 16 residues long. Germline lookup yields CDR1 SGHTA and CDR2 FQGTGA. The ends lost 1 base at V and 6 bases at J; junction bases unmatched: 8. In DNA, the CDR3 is TGTGCCAGCAGCTTAATAGCGCGGGCGGGGGGCAATGAGCAGTTCTTC. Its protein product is CASSLIARAGGNEQFF. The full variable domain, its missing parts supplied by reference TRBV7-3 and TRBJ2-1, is GAGVSQTPSNKVTEKGKYVELRCDPISGHTALYWYRQSLGQGPEFLIYFQGTGAADDSGLPNDRFFAVRPEGSVSTLKIQRTERGDSAVYLCASSLIARAGGNEQFFGPGTRLTVL.

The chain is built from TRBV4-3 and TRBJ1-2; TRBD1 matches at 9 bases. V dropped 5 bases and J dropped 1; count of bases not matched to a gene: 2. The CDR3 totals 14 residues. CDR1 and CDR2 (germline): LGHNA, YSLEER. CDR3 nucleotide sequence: TGCGCCAGCAGCGGGACAGGGCTTAACTATGGCTACACCTTC. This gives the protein CASSGTGLNYGYTF.

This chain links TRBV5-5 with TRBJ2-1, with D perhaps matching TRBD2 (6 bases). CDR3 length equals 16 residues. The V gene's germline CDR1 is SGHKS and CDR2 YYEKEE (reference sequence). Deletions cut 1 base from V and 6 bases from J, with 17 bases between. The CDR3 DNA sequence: TGTGCCAGCAGCTTGTCGGTTGGGGGACTTCTCAATGAGCAGTTCTTC. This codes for CASSLSVGGLLNEQFF.

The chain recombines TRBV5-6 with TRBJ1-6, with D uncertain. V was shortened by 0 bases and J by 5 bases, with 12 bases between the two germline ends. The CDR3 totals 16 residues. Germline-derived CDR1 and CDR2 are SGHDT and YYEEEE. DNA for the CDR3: TGTGCCAGCAGCTTGGGGCCCAGGATTGATAATTCACCCCTCCACTTT. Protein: CASSLGPRIDNSPLHF.

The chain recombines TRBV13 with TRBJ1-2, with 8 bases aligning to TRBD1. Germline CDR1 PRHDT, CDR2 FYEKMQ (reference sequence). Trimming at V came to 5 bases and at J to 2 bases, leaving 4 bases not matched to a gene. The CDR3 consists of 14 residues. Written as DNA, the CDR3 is TGTGCCAGCAGCCTTGGACAGGGAAACTATGGCTACACCTTC. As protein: CASSLGQGNYGYTF.

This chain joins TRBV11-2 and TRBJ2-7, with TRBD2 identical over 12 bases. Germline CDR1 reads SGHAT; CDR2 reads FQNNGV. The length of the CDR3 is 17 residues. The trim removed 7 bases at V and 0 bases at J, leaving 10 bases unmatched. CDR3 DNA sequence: TGTGCCAGCATCCTACCAGCGACTAGCGGGAGCTCCTACGAGCAGTACTTC. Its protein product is CASILPATSGSSYEQYF.

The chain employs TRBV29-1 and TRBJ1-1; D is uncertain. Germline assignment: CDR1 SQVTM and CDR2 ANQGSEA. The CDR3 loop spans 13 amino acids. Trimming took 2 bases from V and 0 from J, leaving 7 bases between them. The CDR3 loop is CSVESQVNTEAFF. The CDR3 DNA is TGCAGCGTTGAATCTCAGGTGAACACTGAAGCTTTCTTT.

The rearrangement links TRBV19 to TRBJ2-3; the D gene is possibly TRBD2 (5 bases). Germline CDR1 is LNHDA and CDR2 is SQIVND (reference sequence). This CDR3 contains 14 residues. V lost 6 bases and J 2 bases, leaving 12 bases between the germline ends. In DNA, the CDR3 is TGTGCCAGTAGGCGGAGAGGGAACACAGATACGCAGTATTTT. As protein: CASRRRGNTDTQYF.

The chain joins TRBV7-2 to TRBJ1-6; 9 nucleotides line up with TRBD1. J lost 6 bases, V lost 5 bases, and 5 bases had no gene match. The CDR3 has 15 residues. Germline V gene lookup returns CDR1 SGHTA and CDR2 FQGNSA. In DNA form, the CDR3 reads TGTGCCAGCAGCCTGGGGACAGGGACTAATTCACCCCTCCACTTT. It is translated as CASSLGTGTNSPLHF.

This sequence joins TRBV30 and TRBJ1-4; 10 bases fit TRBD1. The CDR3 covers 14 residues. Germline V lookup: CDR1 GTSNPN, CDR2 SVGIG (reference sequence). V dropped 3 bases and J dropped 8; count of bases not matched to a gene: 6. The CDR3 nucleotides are TGTGCCTGGAGGGAAGGACAGGGGGTAGAAAAACTGTTTTTT. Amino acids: CAWREGQGVEKLFF.

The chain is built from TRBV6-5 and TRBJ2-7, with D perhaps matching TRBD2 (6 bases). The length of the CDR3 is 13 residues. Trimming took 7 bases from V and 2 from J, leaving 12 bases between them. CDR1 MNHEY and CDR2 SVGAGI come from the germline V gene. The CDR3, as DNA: TGTGCCAGCAATAGCGGACCTACCTACGAGCAGTACTTC. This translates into CASNSGPTYEQYF.

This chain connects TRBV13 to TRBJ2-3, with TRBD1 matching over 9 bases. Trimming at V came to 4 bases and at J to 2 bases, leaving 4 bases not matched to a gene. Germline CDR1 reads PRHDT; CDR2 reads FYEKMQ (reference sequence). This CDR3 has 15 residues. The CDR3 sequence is CASSSGQGLTDTQYF. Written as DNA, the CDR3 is TGTGCCAGCAGCTCGGGACAGGGACTCACAGATACGCAGTATTTT. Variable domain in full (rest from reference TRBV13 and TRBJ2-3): AAGVIQSPRHLIKEKRETATLKCYPIPRHDTVYWYQQGPGQDPQFLISFYEKMQSDKGSIPDRFSAQQFSDYHSELNMSSLELGDSALYFCASSSGQGLTDTQYFGPGTRLTVL.

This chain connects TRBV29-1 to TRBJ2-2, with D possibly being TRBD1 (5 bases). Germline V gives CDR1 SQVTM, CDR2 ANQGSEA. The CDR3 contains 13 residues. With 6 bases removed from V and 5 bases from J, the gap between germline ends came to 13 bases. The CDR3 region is CSVGASGTGELFF. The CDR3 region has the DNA TGCAGCGTAGGGGCCAGTGGGACCGGGGAGCTGTTTTTT.

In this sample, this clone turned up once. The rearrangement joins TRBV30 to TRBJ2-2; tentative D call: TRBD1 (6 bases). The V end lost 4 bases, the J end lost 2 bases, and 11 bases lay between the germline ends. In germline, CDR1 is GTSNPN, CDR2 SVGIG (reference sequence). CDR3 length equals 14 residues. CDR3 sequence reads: CAWNRQENTGELFF. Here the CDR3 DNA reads TGTGCCTGGAACAGACAGGAAAACACCGGGGAGCTGTTTTTT.

The CDR3 DNA follows: TGTGCCAGCAGTCCGGGCTGGGGGGCGGGAGAGGCCACAGATACGCAGTATTTT. Residues: CASSPGWGAGEATDTQYF. V and J are TRBV27 and TRBJ2-3; tentatively, D is TRBD2 (7 bases). V was shortened by 5 bases and J by 2 bases, with 23 bases between the two germline ends. Germline V gene data show CDR1 as MNHEY and CDR2 as SMNVEV (reference sequence). The length of the CDR3 is 18 residues.

CDR3 in DNA: TGTGCCAGCAGTATTACTCCCTCCTACAATGAGCAGTTCTTC. This translates into CASSITPSYNEQFF. J is TRBJ2-1 and V is TRBV2; D is unresolved. Germline CDR1 reads SNHLY; CDR2 reads FYNNEI. Trimming took off 5 bases at V and 0 bases at J, with 8 bases between the two ends. This CDR3 region has 14 residues.

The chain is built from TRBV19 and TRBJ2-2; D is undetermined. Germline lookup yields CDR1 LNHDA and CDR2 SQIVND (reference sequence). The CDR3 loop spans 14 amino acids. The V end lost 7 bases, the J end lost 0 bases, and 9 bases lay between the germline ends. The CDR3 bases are TGTGCCAGTAACCCAGCGTCGAACACCGGGGAGCTGTTTTTT. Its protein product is CASNPASNTGELFF.